The following is a T cell receptor (beta chain) sequence with its context. These data are taken from a study of shared clonotypes between healthy human individuals. Looked up from germline, CDR1 is MGHRA and CDR2 is YSYEKL. The CDR3 consists of 19 residues. Trimming took off 6 bases at V and 0 bases at J, with 24 bases between the two ends. Sequencing used immunoSEQ multiplex PCR; TCRdb keeps in-frame clones, though not all of them. The data contain about half a million clones, approximately 80% of them seen just once; the ten biggest clones take up about 11%. Sequencing used PBMCs. The sequence derives from a middle-aged woman in good health. Some clones in this sample may be carry-over from other donors' samples. The chain carries TRBV4-1 and TRBJ2-4; tentatively, D is TRBD2 (5 bases). The CDR3 sequence: CASSSHWAGVTLAKNIQYF. CDR3 DNA sequence: TGCGCCAGCAGTTCCCACTGGGCGGGCGTAACTCTAGCCAAAAACATTCAGTACTTC.